This section outlines one T cell receptor beta chain sequence together with its context. What it recognizes is unknown. These data originate in a study of Ad26.COV2.S vaccination and SARS-CoV-2 variants. Overall study: Recipients of Ad26.COV2.S got it intramuscularly, once or twice 56 days apart. Broader study findings: Analyses of TCR breadth and depth may have underestimated total T cell responses.

Treatment of the sample: around 19 received Ad26.COV2.S at low or high dose, single or two shots; 5 received placebo; per-sample allocation not given. Day 63 following the first vaccine or placebo injection was when the samples were taken. Participants' vaccine, an Ad26 vector, delivered Wuhan-strain SARS-CoV-2 spike. Deletions cut 1 base from V and 4 bases from J, with 11 bases between. Germline assignment: CDR1 SNHLY and CDR2 FYNNEI. The CDR3 is 14 residues long. Measured with immunoSEQ multiplex PCR; TCRdb has only the in-frame clones, and not every one. In the table there are 300,000 to 500,000 clones, about nine tenths of which are singletons.

This clonotype was sampled from a person aged 18-65 years who received the Ad26.COV2.S COVID-19 vaccine or a placebo. This specimen was peripheral blood, taken in a trial of Ad26.COV2.S vaccine versus placebo. V gene TRBV2 combines with J gene TRBJ2-7, with a weak D call TRBD1 (5 bases). The CDR3, as DNA: TGTGCCAGCAGTGAAGACAGGAGAGGTTACGAGCAGTACTTC. It codes for CASSEDRRGYEQYF.